This TCR beta chain was sequenced in a study of T cells after yellow fever vaccination. V gave up 3 bases and J gave up 4 bases; unmatched junction bases: 2. This CDR3 is 15 amino acids long. Germline V lookup: CDR1 MNHEY, CDR2 SMNVEV (reference sequence). TCRdb re-derived calls from the 5' RACE reads in MiXCR, one entry per CDR3 protein. The sample includes more than 300,000 distinct CDR3 sequences, 6.8% of them seen just once. This chain links TRBV27 with TRBJ2-1, with 11 bases fitting TRBD1. This material consisted of PBMCs, taken around 45 days after the first yellow fever vaccination. The sequence was obtained from a man aged 18 to 35 who received the YFV17D yellow fever vaccine. The CDR3 spells CASSFRDRGYNEQFF. The CDR3 nucleotides are TGTGCCAGCAGTTTCCGGGACAGGGGGTACAATGAGCAGTTCTTC.